The 32 T cell receptor beta chains reported below all come from one sample, sequenced in a study of T cells in Graves' hyperthyroidism and ophthalmopathy. From RNA transcripts, TCR beta CDR3 regions were amplified. The study used the HTBI primer set for a first-round RT-PCR of the TCR CDR3. TCRdb reprocessed the multiplex PCR reads with MiXCR, giving one entry per CDR3 protein. Among 650,000 to 850,000 distinct CDR3 sequences, 18% were seen once, and the ten largest hold over 15%. Sequencing input: blood. Receptors were obtained from a woman aged 45-65 years with Graves' hyperthyroidism that later progressed to Graves' ophthalmopathy.

The gene calls are TRBV25-1 and TRBJ1-1, with D unclear. The CDR3 has 14 amino acids. Looked up from germline, CDR1 is MGHDK and CDR2 is SYGVNS. Trimming stripped 0 bases from V and 1 base from J, with 6 bases between. CDR3 in DNA: TGTGCCAGCAGTGAATATGCCGAGAACACTGAAGCTTTCTTT. Protein product: CASSEYAENTEAFF. Filled out from reference TRBV25-1 and TRBJ1-1, the complete variable domain reads EADIYQTPRYLVIGTGKKITLECSQTMGHDKMYWYQQDPGMELHLIHYSYGVNSTEKGDLSSESTVSRIRTEHFPLTLESARPSHTSQYLCASSEYAENTEAFFGQGTRLTVV.

Concerning this clonotype itself: This clone may be a read error of a much larger clone one base away. J is TRBJ1-1 and V is TRBV30; D may be TRBD1 (6 bases). CDR3 length equals 14 residues. Germline CDR1 and CDR2: GTSNPN and SVGIG (reference sequence). The DNA for the CDR3 is TGTGCTACAAAAACGGGGGGCCAAAACGCTGAAGCTTTCTTT. Its protein product is CATKTGGQNAEAFF. The full variable domain, completed using reference TRBV30 and TRBJ1-1, is SQTIHQWPATLVQPVGSPLSLECTVEGTSNPNLYWYRQAAGRGLQLLFYSVGIGQISSEVPQNLSASRPQDRQFILSSKKLLLSDSGFYLCATKTGGQNAEAFFGQGTRLTVV.

The sample holds a few counts of this clonotype. The CDR3 sequence is CASSQDGIGGTDTQYF. The CDR3 nucleotides are TGTGCCAGCAGCCAAGATGGGATAGGGGGCACAGATACGCAGTATTTT. This chain links TRBV9 with TRBJ2-3; D perhaps matches TRBD1 (5 bases). V was shortened by 4 bases and J by 1 base, with 16 bases between the two germline ends. Germline CDR1 reads SGDLS; CDR2 reads YYNGEE. The CDR3 contains 16 residues.

This clonotype showed up many times. CDR3 sequence: CASSFDRDREFF. In DNA form, the CDR3 reads TGCGCCAGCAGCTTTGACCGGGACAGGGAGTTCTTC. This sequence joins TRBV5-1 and TRBJ2-1, with TRBD1 identical over 9 bases. Unmatched junction bases numbered 5, after V lost 2 bases and J lost 14 bases. This CDR3 has 12 residues. The germline CDR1 and CDR2 sequences are SGHRS and YFSETQ.

This clonotype was detected a few times. V and J are TRBV7-9 and TRBJ1-2, with D tentatively TRBD1 (5 bases). Deletions cut 8 bases from V and 3 bases from J, with 13 bases between. The germline V gene encodes CDR1 SEHNR and CDR2 FQNEAQ (reference sequence). The CDR3 covers 13 residues. For the CDR3, the DNA is TGTGCCAGCGTGGCAGGGTATGACTATGGCTACACCTTC. Amino acids: CASVAGYDYGYTF.

The chain carries TRBV27 and TRBJ2-7, with 12 nucleotides matching TRBD2. The trim removed 7 bases at V and 6 bases at J, leaving 13 bases unmatched. This CDR3 spans 16 amino acids. Germline loops: CDR1 MNHEY, CDR2 SMNVEV (reference sequence). The CDR3 DNA sequence: TGTGCCAGCACCTCCTTTGGGACTAGCGGGTTCGGCGAGCAGTACTTC. Translating gives CASTSFGTSGFGEQYF.

This clonotype has only a few counts. This chain uses TRBV3-1 with TRBJ1-3; D not resolved. Germline V gene lookup returns CDR1 LGHDT and CDR2 YNNKEL (reference sequence). CDR3 size: 12 residues. The V and J ends lost 6 bases and 8 bases respectively, with 11 bases between them. The CDR3 loop reads CASSWGVDTIYF. The DNA for the CDR3 is TGTGCCAGCAGTTGGGGAGTTGACACCATATATTTT. Full variable domain (remainder filled in from reference TRBV3-1 and TRBJ1-3): DTAVSQTPKYLVTQMGNDKSIKCEQNLGHDTMYWYKQDSKKFLKIMFSYNNKELIINETVPNRFSPKSPDKAHLNLHINSLELGDSAVYFCASSWGVDTIYFGEGSWLTVV.

This chain links TRBV3-1 with TRBJ2-7; maybe TRBD1 (7 bases). The CDR3 loop spans 15 amino acids. V was trimmed by 4 bases and J by 1 base, leaving 14 bases between them. CDR1 is LGHDT, CDR2 YNNKEL, per germline (reference sequence). The CDR3 loop is CASSPTGDSSYEQYF. DNA for the CDR3: TGTGCCAGCAGCCCAACGGGGGACAGTTCCTACGAGCAGTACTTC.

This clonotype was recorded a few times. The chain is built from TRBV10-3 and TRBJ2-2; 8 bases match TRBD1. Germline CDR1 reads ENHRY; CDR2 reads SYGVKD. The CDR3 is 15 residues long. The V gene end was trimmed by 7 bases and the J gene end by 2 bases; junction bases not matched to a gene: 6. CDR3 nucleotides: TGTGCCATCAAGGGACAGGACCTCAACACCGGGGAGCTGTTTTTT. It yields the protein CAIKGQDLNTGELFF.

This clonotype was recorded a few times. This chain connects TRBV6-1 to TRBJ1-5, with D tentatively TRBD1 (5 bases). Trimming left V 6 bases short and J 6 bases short, with 24 bases between. The CDR3 runs 17 residues. Germline lookup yields CDR1 MNHNS and CDR2 SASEGT. This chain's CDR3 is CASSSLFGQGDGQPQHF. CDR3 sequence (DNA): TGTGCCAGCAGCTCCCTATTTGGGCAAGGGGATGGTCAGCCCCAGCATTTT.

The J gene is TRBJ2-5, the V gene TRBV3-1; 11 positions agree with TRBD2. The CDR3 consists of 16 residues. Per the germline V gene, CDR1 is LGHDT and CDR2 is YNNKEL (reference sequence). With 1 base clipped from V and 3 bases from J, the junction kept 4 bases outside the gene matches. CDR3 loop: CASSQGLAGGKETQYF. The DNA for the CDR3 is TGTGCCAGCAGCCAAGGGCTAGCGGGGGGAAAAGAGACCCAGTACTTC.

This clonotype was counted ten times or more. V and J are TRBV30 and TRBJ1-1; D unresolved. V shed 0 bases and J shed 0 bases, with 8 bases lying between them. Germline values: CDR1 GTSNPN, CDR2 SVGIG (reference sequence). This CDR3 spans 14 amino acids. CDR3 nucleotide sequence: TGTGCCTGGAGTGTCGGCAGCTTGAACACTGAAGCTTTCTTT. Protein product: CAWSVGSLNTEAFF.

This clonotype was seen only a few times. The chain recombines TRBV5-8 with TRBJ2-3; TRBD1 matches 9 bases. Germline values: CDR1 SGHTS, CDR2 YDEGEE. V trimming: 0 bases; J trimming: 4 bases; junction bases outside the gene matches: 12. CDR3 length: 18 amino acids. CDR3 region: CASSLDKYGTGRPDTQYF. DNA for the CDR3: TGTGCCAGCAGCTTGGATAAGTACGGGACAGGGAGACCAGATACGCAGTATTTT.

In this sample, this clonotype turned up a few times. The V and J genes are TRBV12-3 or TRBV12-4 and TRBJ1-5; 9 bases are shared with TRBD1. V was pared by 6 bases and J by 1 base, with 4 bases of the junction left unmatched. The CDR3 length is 15 residues. CDR3 protein: CASRKQGASNQPQHF. CDR3 sequence (DNA): TGTGCCAGCAGAAAACAGGGGGCCAGCAATCAGCCCCAGCATTTT.

This clonotype was seen ten or more times. The chain combines TRBV3-1 with TRBJ1-2, with D hard to call. This CDR3 contains 15 residues. Germline V gene sequence: CDR1 LGHDT, CDR2 YNNKEL (reference sequence). V gave up 1 base and J gave up 4 bases, with 13 bases separating them. CDR3 protein: CASSQGHSVRYGYTF. CDR3 nucleotides: TGTGCCAGCAGCCAAGGGCACAGTGTCCGCTATGGCTACACCTTC.

This clonotype turned up a few times. The rearrangement uses TRBV10-3 and TRBJ1-2; 7 bases line up with TRBD1. Trimming took 10 bases from V and 5 from J; bases not matched to a gene: 7. Germline CDR1 ENHRY, CDR2 SYGVKD. The CDR3 has 12 residues. The CDR3 is CATQGQQYGYTF. As DNA, the CDR3 is TGTGCCACGCAGGGACAGCAGTATGGCTACACCTTC.

In its sample, this clonotype was seen many times. This sequence joins TRBV30 and TRBJ2-7; D assignment may be TRBD1 or TRBD2 (7 bases each). Germline V gene data show CDR1 as GTSNPN and CDR2 as SVGIG (reference sequence). Trimming pared 6 bases from V and 7 bases from J, leaving 25 bases between. CDR3 length: 15 amino acids. Here the CDR3 DNA reads TGTGCCTGTGCCGACGGGGGGACAGCACTACGAGAGCAGTACTTC. Amino acids: CACADGGTALREQYF.

This clonotype has ten or more counts. V gene TRBV3-1 combines with J gene TRBJ1-1, with D unclear. V dropped 0 bases and J dropped 4 bases, with 12 bases sitting between them. Germline values: CDR1 LGHDT, CDR2 YNNKEL (reference sequence). The CDR3 sequence is 15 residues long. In DNA, the CDR3 is TGTGCCAGCAGCCAAGAGGGTTGGTACGGCACTGAAGCTTTCTTT. The encoded protein is CASSQEGWYGTEAFF.

This clonotype turned up a few times. Germline is not matched at one junction end, which may reflect a read error. The rearrangement uses TRBV10-3 and TRBJ1-5, with 8 bases matching TRBD1. From germline, CDR1 is ENHRY and CDR2 SYGVKD. CDR3 length: 14 residues. CDR3 region: CATSGQGHIQPQHF. The CDR3 bases are TGTGCCACCAGTGGACAGGGTCATATTCAGCCCCAGCATTTT.

A word on this clonotype: A much larger clonotype is one base distant, so this may be a read error. In DNA form, the CDR3 reads TGTGCCTGGATTCTATGGGGTCAAAACACTGAAGCTTTCTTT. Protein: CAWILWGQNTEAFF. V and J are TRBV30 and TRBJ1-1; D gene uncertain. Looked up from germline, CDR1 is GTSNPN and CDR2 is SVGIG (reference sequence). Between the trimmed V and J ends, which lost 4 bases and 2 bases, there was a span of 14 bases. This CDR3 has 14 amino acids.

This clonotype appeared many times. The chain combines TRBV20-1 with TRBJ1-5; D unresolved. The CDR3 loop spans 13 amino acids. Germline CDR1 reads DFQATT; CDR2 reads SNEGSKA (reference sequence). The ends were cut back, 0 bases at V and 0 bases at J, with 3 bases in the middle. Written as DNA, the CDR3 is TGCAGTGCTAGAGACTATAGCAATCAGCCCCAGCATTTT. Translated: CSARDYSNQPQHF.

The table lists this clonotype with a few counts. This sequence joins TRBV14 and TRBJ2-7; possibly TRBD2 for D (6 bases). From germline, CDR1 is SGHDN and CDR2 FVKESK. This CDR3 is 15 amino acids long. Trimming left V 1 base short and J 10 bases short, with 20 bases between. CDR3 nucleotide sequence: TGTGCCAGCAGCCAAGTAGGTCGCGGGGCCGTTGAACAGTACTTC. Amino acid sequence: CASSQVGRGAVEQYF.

At least ten counts were recorded for this clonotype. This chain links TRBV5-1 with TRBJ1-2, with 9 bases aligning to TRBD1. With 4 bases clipped from V and 0 bases from J, the junction kept 4 bases outside the gene matches. Germline CDR1 is SGHRS and CDR2 is YFSETQ. CDR3 length: 15 amino acids. CDR3 loop: CASSQTGGPNYGYTF. CDR3 in DNA: TGCGCCAGCAGCCAGACAGGGGGGCCTAACTATGGCTACACCTTC. Complete variable domain (other parts from reference TRBV5-1 and TRBJ1-2): KAGVTQTPRYLIKTRGQQVTLSCSPISGHRSVSWYQQTPGQGLQFLFEYFSETQRNKGNFPGRFSGRQFSNSRSEMNVSTLELGDSALYLCASSQTGGPNYGYTFGSGTRLTVV.

The chain has TRBV20-1 and TRBJ2-5; 8 positions match TRBD2. This CDR3 has 13 residues. Germline V lookup: CDR1 DFQATT, CDR2 SNEGSKA (reference sequence). V shed 7 bases, J shed 5 bases, and the junction held 9 bases outside the gene matches. For the CDR3, the DNA is TGCAGTGTCCGGGAGGGCCTCGGGGAGACCCAGTACTTC. This encodes CSVREGLGETQYF.

This clonotype was counted ten times or more. The chain carries TRBV7-9 and TRBJ1-1; no clear D gene. CDR3 length: 15 amino acids. Looked up from germline, CDR1 is SEHNR and CDR2 is FQNEAQ (reference sequence). The V and J ends lost 1 base and 0 bases respectively, with 9 bases between them. The CDR3, as DNA: TGTGCCAGCAGCTTAGATGAGTTAATGAACACTGAAGCTTTCTTT. Its protein is CASSLDELMNTEAFF.

The rearrangement uses TRBV6-9 and TRBJ1-3; the D is unclear. CDR1 MNHGY and CDR2 SVAAGI come from the germline V gene. V was trimmed by 3 bases and J by 6 bases, leaving 9 bases between them. The CDR3 contains 13 residues. The chain's CDR3 is CASSYPGVNTIYF. In DNA form, the CDR3 reads TGTGCCAGCAGTTACCCCGGTGTAAACACCATATATTTT.

Only a few counts were recorded for this clonotype. This chain links TRBV10-3 with TRBJ2-2; no clear D. Trimming shortened V by 1 base and J by 1 base, and 4 bases separated the two germline ends. The CDR3 is made up of 14 amino acids. Germline assignment: CDR1 ENHRY and CDR2 SYGVKD. The CDR3 is CAISEWQNTGELFF. The DNA for the CDR3 is TGTGCCATCAGTGAGTGGCAGAACACCGGGGAGCTGTTTTTT.

In this sample, this clonotype turned up a few times. This chain links TRBV3-1 with TRBJ2-7; 10 positions agree with TRBD1. Germline values: CDR1 LGHDT, CDR2 YNNKEL (reference sequence). V shed 6 bases and J 5 bases; nucleotides not matched to a gene: 7. The CDR3 runs 14 residues. The CDR3 reads CASSPGQGEDEQYF. DNA of the CDR3: TGTGCCAGCAGTCCAGGACAGGGGGAAGACGAGCAGTACTTC.

This clonotype was observed many times. The rearrangement uses TRBV5-6 and TRBJ2-3, with D possibly matching TRBD1 (5 bases). V was clipped by 3 bases and J by 6 bases, with 11 bases between them. This CDR3 spans 13 amino acids. Germline lookup yields CDR1 SGHDT and CDR2 YYEEEE. CDR3 sequence: CASSSAGFDTQYF. The CDR3, as DNA: TGTGCCAGCAGCTCGGCAGGGTTTGATACGCAGTATTTT.

The chain employs TRBV12-3 or TRBV12-4 and TRBJ1-5; weak D call: TRBD1 (6 bases). CDR3 size: 14 residues. The V gene lost 6 bases and the J gene lost 6 bases, with 15 bases spanning the gap. Here the CDR3 reads CASSQNRAGQPQHF. As DNA, the CDR3 is TGTGCCAGCAGCCAAAACAGGGCTGGTCAGCCCCAGCATTTT.

As regards this clonotype: Given a much more abundant clone one base away, this may be a read error. V gene TRBV11-1 combines with J gene TRBJ1-1, with a tentative D call TRBD1 (5 bases). The CDR3 extends over 14 amino acids. Germline-derived CDR1 and CDR2 are SGHAT and FQDESV (reference sequence). The CDR3 bases are TGTGTCAGCAGCCTTATCCAGGGTTCCACTGAAGCTTTCTTT. Amino acids: CVSSLIQGSTEAFF.

This clonotype appeared many times. This chain uses TRBV20-1 with TRBJ1-1; D is ambiguous. This CDR3 comprises 18 residues. CDR1 DFQATT and CDR2 SNEGSKA come from the germline V gene (reference sequence). V lost 2 bases, J lost 0 bases, and 22 bases lay in between. This chain's CDR3 is CSARPLSGWVVMNTEAFF. The CDR3 DNA follows: TGCAGTGCTAGACCCCTGAGTGGCTGGGTAGTAATGAACACTGAAGCTTTCTTT.